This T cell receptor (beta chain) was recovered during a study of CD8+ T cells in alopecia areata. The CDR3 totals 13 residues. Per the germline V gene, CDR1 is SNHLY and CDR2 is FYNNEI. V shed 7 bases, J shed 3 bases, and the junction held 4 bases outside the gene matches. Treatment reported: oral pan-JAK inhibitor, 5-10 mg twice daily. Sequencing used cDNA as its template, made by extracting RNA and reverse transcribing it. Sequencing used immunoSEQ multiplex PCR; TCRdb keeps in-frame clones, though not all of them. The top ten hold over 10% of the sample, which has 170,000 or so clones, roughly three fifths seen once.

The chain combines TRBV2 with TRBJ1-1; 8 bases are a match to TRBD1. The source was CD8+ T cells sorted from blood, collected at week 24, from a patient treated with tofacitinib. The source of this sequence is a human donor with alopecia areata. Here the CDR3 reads CASINRGDTEAFF. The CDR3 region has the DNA TGTGCCAGCATTAACAGGGGGGACACTGAAGCTTTCTTT.